The next 22 T cell receptor beta chains were all read from a single sample in a study of cytomegalovirus exposure and HLA in healthy donors. Produced via immunoSEQ multiplex PCR; TCRdb's table is partial and in-frame only. The sample has approximately 200,000 clones, over 65% seen once. Material: PBMCs. The receptors derive from a man younger than 30 in good health and CMV-seropositive.

For the CDR3, the DNA is TGCGCCAGCAGCTTGGGGAGCGGGCCCGAAGTAGAGGAGCTGTTTTTT. It encodes CASSLGSGPEVEELFF. The J gene is TRBJ2-2, the V gene TRBV5-1, with a possible D match to TRBD2 (6 bases). The CDR3 sequence is 16 residues long. The ends were cut back, 0 bases at V and 10 bases at J, with 19 bases in the middle. CDR1 and CDR2 (germline): SGHRS, YFSETQ. The whole variable domain, remainder taken from reference TRBV5-1 and TRBJ2-2, is KAGVTQTPRYLIKTRGQQVTLSCSPISGHRSVSWYQQTPGQGLQFLFEYFSETQRNKGNFPGRFSGRQFSNSRSEMNVSTLELGDSALYLCASSLGSGPEVEELFFGEGSRLTVL.

The chain joins TRBV7-2 to TRBJ2-5; D unclear. In germline, CDR1 is SGHTA, CDR2 FQGNSA. There are 13 residues in the CDR3. V lost 6 bases to trimming and J lost 5 bases, with 13 bases between them. The chain's CDR3 is CASRPIPGETQYF. CDR3 nucleotide sequence: TGTGCCAGCAGACCGATCCCCGGGGAGACCCAGTACTTC.

The gene calls are TRBV28 and TRBJ1-2, with D possibly TRBD1 on 6 matching bases. Germline CDR1 is MDHEN and CDR2 is SYDVKM. V gave up 3 bases and J gave up 6 bases, with 11 bases separating them. CDR3 length equals 13 residues. The CDR3 DNA follows: TGTGCCAGCAGTTTCACAGGGACCCATGGCTACACCTTC. The encoded protein is CASSFTGTHGYTF.

This rearrangement joins TRBV30 to TRBJ2-7; weak D call: TRBD1 (6 bases). The V end was cut by 2 bases, the J end by 6 bases, with 20 bases between. The CDR3 totals 15 residues. Germline V gives CDR1 GTSNPN, CDR2 SVGIG (reference sequence). CDR3 region: CAWSPNRQVPAEQYF. Written as DNA, the CDR3 is TGTGCCTGGAGTCCCAACCGACAGGTCCCCGCCGAGCAGTACTTC.

The J gene is TRBJ2-7, the V gene TRBV7-3; a weak D match, TRBD2 (6 bases). Trimming shortened V by 4 bases and J by 5 bases, and 9 bases separated the two germline ends. Germline CDR1 and CDR2: SGHTA and FQGTGA. This CDR3 spans 12 amino acids. CDR3 loop: CASSYGGDEQYF. The DNA of the CDR3 is TGTGCCAGCAGCTACGGGGGTGACGAGCAGTACTTC. Using reference TRBV7-3 and TRBJ2-7 for the parts outside the CDR3, the full variable domain is GAGVSQTPSNKVTEKGKYVELRCDPISGHTALYWYRQSLGQGPEFLIYFQGTGAADDSGLPNDRFFAVRPEGSVSTLKIQRTERGDSAVYLCASSYGGDEQYFGPGTRLTVT.

V gene TRBV4-1 combines with J gene TRBJ1-1; D is ambiguous. Germline loops: CDR1 MGHRA, CDR2 YSYEKL. The CDR3 is made up of 16 amino acids. Trimming took off 1 base at V and 4 bases at J, with 16 bases between the two ends. The CDR3 is CASSQAKRGGSTEAFF. The CDR3 DNA is TGCGCCAGCAGCCAAGCTAAACGGGGTGGGAGCACTGAAGCTTTCTTT.

V and J are TRBV4-1 and TRBJ2-2, with TRBD2 matching 9 bases. With 6 bases clipped from V and 3 bases from J, the junction kept 11 bases outside the gene matches. The CDR3 is made up of 17 amino acids. Germline lookup yields CDR1 MGHRA and CDR2 YSYEKL. The chain's CDR3 is CASREGAGGPDTGELFF. In DNA, the CDR3 is TGCGCCAGCAGAGAGGGGGCGGGAGGGCCGGACACCGGGGAGCTGTTTTTT.

Concerning this clone itself: The same CDR3 also results from other DNA sequences found in this sample. The V call is TRBV30, the J call TRBJ2-7; TRBD1 matches at 8 bases. V lost 1 base to trimming and J lost 7 bases; unmatched junction nucleotides: 9. Germline values: CDR1 GTSNPN, CDR2 SVGIG (reference sequence). There are 14 residues in the CDR3. CDR3 DNA sequence: TGTGCCTGGAGTGCAGGGCAGGGGGCTGATGAGCAGTACTTC. Translated: CAWSAGQGADEQYF.

V usage is TRBV27 and J usage is TRBJ2-5, with 11 bases lining up with TRBD1. The CDR3 sequence is 16 residues long. In germline, CDR1 is MNHEY, CDR2 SMNVEV (reference sequence). V was clipped by 5 bases and J by 5 bases; unmatched bases: 10. The CDR3 sequence is CASSPLGTGGRETQYF. In DNA form, the CDR3 reads TGTGCCAGCAGTCCCCTGGGGACAGGGGGGAGGGAGACCCAGTACTTC.

V and J are TRBV6-6 and TRBJ2-5; 11 bases fit TRBD1. The CDR3 is 15 residues long. V shed 5 bases, J shed 6 bases, and the junction held 8 bases outside the gene matches. Germline lookup yields CDR1 MNHNY and CDR2 SVGAGI (reference sequence). CDR3 nucleotide sequence: TGTGCCAGCAGTCTAAACCGGGACAGGGGGAAGACCCAGTACTTC. This translates into CASSLNRDRGKTQYF.

The V and J genes are TRBV5-6 and TRBJ2-1; D unresolved. The V gene lost 4 bases and the J gene lost 5 bases, with 10 bases spanning the gap. The CDR3 has 13 amino acids. Germline lookup yields CDR1 SGHDT and CDR2 YYEEEE. CDR3 DNA sequence: TGTGCCAGCAGCGCGGCCGGAGACAATGAGCAGTTCTTC. Its protein product is CASSAAGDNEQFF.

The chain is built from TRBV7-8 and TRBJ2-1, with TRBD1 matching 9 bases. Germline V gene lookup returns CDR1 SGHVS and CDR2 FQNEAQ. J lost 6 bases, V lost 5 bases, and 8 bases had no gene match. This CDR3 is 15 amino acids long. CDR3: CASSVGQGLGNEQFF. The CDR3 DNA sequence: TGTGCCAGCAGCGTCGGACAGGGGCTCGGCAATGAGCAGTTCTTC.

The chain combines TRBV19 with TRBJ1-3; weak D call: TRBD1 (6 bases). The length of the CDR3 is 15 residues. Between the trimmed V and J ends, which lost 5 bases and 0 bases, there was a span of 11 bases. The germline CDR1 and CDR2 sequences are LNHDA and SQIVND (reference sequence). The chain's CDR3 is CASSPGVNSGNTIYF. The CDR3 DNA is TGTGCCAGTAGTCCAGGGGTCAACTCTGGAAACACCATATATTTT.

The chain joins TRBV5-4 to TRBJ2-2, with TRBD1 matching over 7 bases. This CDR3 has 15 amino acids. Trimming cost V 3 bases and J 1 base; bases outside gene matches: 3. Germline V gene lookup returns CDR1 SGHNT and CDR2 YYREEE (reference sequence). The CDR3 spells CASSSTGLNTGELFF. The CDR3 DNA is TGTGCCAGCAGCTCGACAGGGTTGAACACCGGGGAGCTGTTTTTT.

The V and J genes are TRBV28 and TRBJ2-7; D possibly corresponds to TRBD1 (6 bases). V lost 7 bases to trimming and J lost 2 bases, with 18 bases between them. The CDR3 consists of 15 residues. Germline CDR1 and CDR2: MDHEN and SYDVKM. CDR3 loop: CASTFQGNQPYEQYF. For the CDR3, the DNA is TGTGCCAGCACCTTCCAGGGGAATCAACCCTACGAGCAGTACTTC.

This clone was seen a few times. The CDR3 nucleotides read TGTGCCACCTCGGGACTAGCGGGATCCTACGAGCAGTACTTC. It is translated as CATSGLAGSYEQYF. J is TRBJ2-7 and V is TRBV6-6; 13 nucleotides match TRBD2. The CDR3 has 14 residues. The V gene's germline CDR1 is MNHNY and CDR2 SVGAGI (reference sequence). Trimming at V came to 10 bases and at J to 1 base, leaving 4 bases not matched to a gene.

The CDR3 region is CASSPGVVDQPQHF. Written as DNA, the CDR3 is TGTGCCAGCAGCCCAGGGGTTGTGGATCAGCCCCAGCATTTT. The V and J genes are TRBV9 and TRBJ1-5; D may be TRBD1 (6 bases). The length of the CDR3 is 14 residues. Germline CDR1 SGDLS, CDR2 YYNGEE. The V and J ends lost 4 bases and 5 bases respectively, with 13 bases between them.

V is TRBV27 and J is TRBJ2-3; D perhaps matches TRBD2 (7 bases). Germline CDR1 reads MNHEY; CDR2 reads SMNVEV (reference sequence). This CDR3 contains 15 residues. V shed 2 bases and J shed 5 bases, with 14 bases lying between them. The CDR3 reads CASSLGGGHGDTQYF. The CDR3, as DNA: TGTGCCAGCAGTTTAGGGGGGGGCCACGGAGATACGCAGTATTTT.

The gene calls are TRBV5-6 and TRBJ2-3; TRBD1 matches at 7 bases. This CDR3 has 14 residues. Germline CDR1 and CDR2: SGHDT and YYEEEE. Germline trimming cut 4 bases from V and 0 bases from J; bases unmatched to any gene: 2. Here the CDR3 reads CASSPQGSTDTQYF. CDR3 bases: TGTGCCAGCAGCCCACAGGGGAGCACAGATACGCAGTATTTT.

V gene TRBV5-6 combines with J gene TRBJ2-1, with D perhaps matching TRBD2 (6 bases). V dropped 4 bases and J dropped 7 bases, with 9 bases sitting between them. Per germline, CDR1 SGHDT and CDR2 YYEEEE. CDR3 length equals 12 residues. CDR3 amino acids: CASSTGENEQFF. The CDR3 nucleotides are TGTGCCAGCAGCACGGGGGAGAATGAGCAGTTCTTC.

The genes are TRBV7-6 and TRBJ1-3, with a tentative D call TRBD1 (6 bases). Germline V gene lookup returns CDR1 SGHVS and CDR2 FNYEAQ. There are 13 residues in the CDR3. V shed 4 bases and J shed 4 bases, with 8 bases lying between them. CDR3 protein: CASSWTAGNTIYF. The CDR3 bases are TGTGCCAGCAGCTGGACAGCCGGAAACACCATATATTTT.

This clone was observed once. The V call is TRBV2, the J call TRBJ1-4; D is unclear. There are 14 residues in the CDR3. V lost 7 bases to trimming and J lost 0 bases, with 9 bases between them. Germline V gene sequence: CDR1 SNHLY, CDR2 FYNNEI. Written as DNA, the CDR3 is TGTGCCAGCACCCTACGATCAACTAATGAAAAACTGTTTTTT. This codes for CASTLRSTNEKLFF.